These T cell receptor beta chains were read from a single sample in a study of T cell repertoires in cytomegalovirus infection. One entry per CDR3 protein results from TCRdb running MiXCR on the reads. The sample carries some 440,000 distinct CDR3 sequences, approximately 31% recorded once. Source material: PBMCs. Receptor source: a human donor in good health (CMV status not recorded). Some clones in this sample may be carry-over from other donors' samples. Both conserved end residues are part of each CDR3. The D gene is left open where the match is weak. Clone size appears in some rows only: once, few, many, or a class for an expanded clone.

J	V	size	D	CDR3	DNA
TRBJ1-1	TRBV6-2/TRBV6-3	few	TRBD1	CASSDRGAEAFF	TGTGCCAGCAGTGACAGGGGGGCTGAAGCTTTCTTT
TRBJ1-5	TRBV28	NA	NA	CASKTANQPHKF	TGTGCCAGCAAAACAGCCAATCAGCCCCATAAGTTT
TRBJ2-5	TRBV28	NA	NA	CASSLVSRTQYF	TGTGCCAGCAGTTTAGTTTCCAGGACCCAGTACTTC
TRBJ1-2	TRBV7-2	few	NA	CASSVERFNYGYTF	TGTGCCAGCAGCGTCGAGAGATTTAACTATGGCTACACCTTC
TRBJ1-2	TRBV7-2	many	NA	CASSLSTAYGYTF	TGTGCCAGCAGCTTATCAACAGCCTATGGCTACACCTTC
TRBJ1-2	TRBV7-8	many	TRBD1	CASSSGQGGYGYTF	TGTGCCAGCAGCTCGGGACAGGGCGGCTATGGCTACACCTTC
TRBJ1-1	TRBV28	few	NA	CASSLGWVAFF	TGTGCCAGCAGTTTAGGTTGGGTAGCTTTCTTT
TRBJ2-7	TRBV6-2/TRBV6-3	NA	TRBD2	CASSRGLAGALRSF	TGTGCCAGCAGTCGCGGACTAGCGGGGGCCCTCCGATCCTTC
TRBJ1-5	TRBV7-2	many	NA	CASSLDGRMPQHF	TGTGCCAGCAGCTTAGATGGGAGAATGCCCCAGCATTTT
TRBJ2-1	TRBV7-3	many	NA	CASSLSGTIPDEQFF	TGTGCCAGCAGCTTATCAGGGACCATCCCGGATGAGCAGTTCTTC
TRBJ2-1	TRBV2	NA	NA	CASNQGSSYNEQFF	TGTGCCAGCAATCAGGGGAGCTCCTACAATGAGCAGTTCTTC
TRBJ2-1	TRBV15	few	NA	CATRSRERNEQFF	TGTGCCACCAGGTCCAGGGAGAGGAATGAGCAGTTCTTC
TRBJ1-5	TRBV7-9	many	NA	CASSLGAGSGDQPQHF	TGTGCCAGCAGCTTAGGGGCAGGGTCGGGGGATCAGCCCCAGCATTTT
TRBJ2-3	TRBV6-5	NA	TRBD1	CASSYGTVTETQYF	TGTGCCAGCAGTTACGGGACAGTTACAGAGACGCAGTATTTT
TRBJ1-4	TRBV18	few	NA	CASSPTGTTLEKLFF	TGTGCCAGCTCTCCAACCGGGACAACTTTGGAAAAACTGTTTTTT
TRBJ2-1	TRBV11-2	few	TRBD2	CASSPQTLGARGALTPSYNEQFF	TGTGCCAGCAGCCCCCAAACCCTTGGGGCGCGGGGGGCCCTCACCCCCTCCTACAATGAGCAGTTCTTC
TRBJ1-2	TRBV5-1	NA	NA	CASSPLAGSYGYTF	TGCGCCAGCAGCCCACTTGCAGGGAGCTATGGCTACACCTTC
TRBJ1-5	TRBV12-3/TRBV12-4	many	NA	CASSLEGPNQPQHF	TGTGCCAGCAGTTTAGAAGGACCGAATCAGCCCCAGCATTTT
TRBJ1-2	TRBV29-1	NA	NA	CSGYIGGVDYGYTF	TGCAGCGGATACATCGGGGGCGTTGACTATGGCTACACCTTC
TRBJ2-1	TRBV7-6	many	NA	CASSLRQAESGQFF	TGTGCCAGCAGCTTAAGGCAAGCCGAAAGCGGGCAGTTCTTC
TRBJ2-5	TRBV15	once	TRBD2	CATSRDLLAAETQYF	TGTGCCACCAGCAGAGATTTACTAGCGGCAGAGACCCAGTACTTC
TRBJ1-2	TRBV27	NA	NA	CASSSDRAPPYGYTF	TGTGCCAGCAGTTCAGACAGAGCACCTCCTTATGGCTACACCTTC
TRBJ2-1	TRBV4-2	NA	NA	CASSQDVGLLNEQFF	TGTGCCAGCAGCCAAGATGTGGGACTCTTGAATGAGCAGTTCTTC
TRBJ1-6	TRBV9	NA	NA	CASSVGDSPLHF	TGTGCCAGCAGCGTAGGTGACTCACCCCTCCACTTT
TRBJ2-7	TRBV20-1	few	NA	CSARETGPTYEQYF	TGCAGTGCTAGAGAAACAGGACCTACCTACGAGCAGTACTTC
TRBJ2-7	TRBV6-2/TRBV6-3	many	NA	CASKRPLGVTPYEQYF	TGTGCCAGCAAACGACCGCTCGGGGTGACCCCCTACGAGCAGTACTTC
TRBJ1-1	TRBV19	NA	NA	CASSSFDSLNTEAFF	TGTGCCAGTAGTTCCTTCGACAGCCTGAACACTGAAGCTTTCTTT
TRBJ2-7	TRBV25-1	NA	NA	CASSEIGGSAYEQYF	TGTGCCAGCAGTGAAATAGGGGGTAGCGCCTACGAGCAGTACTTC
TRBJ1-1	TRBV7-2	many	TRBD1	CASKAGTGFGDYNTEAFF	TGTGCCAGCAAGGCCGGGACAGGGTTTGGGGACTATAACACTGAAGCTTTCTTT
TRBJ1-1	TRBV12-3/TRBV12-4	NA	TRBD1	CASSFMGTGTGEAFF	TGTGCCAGCAGTTTTATGGGGACAGGTACGGGTGAAGCTTTCTTT
TRBJ2-3	TRBV4-3	NA	TRBD2	CASSQDLRLAGATDTQYF	TGCGCCAGCAGCCAAGATCTAAGACTAGCGGGGGCCACAGATACGCAGTATTTT
TRBJ1-2	TRBV7-1	NA	NA	CASQDRPQGYTF	TGTGCCAGCCAGGACCGACCGCAGGGCTACACCTTC
TRBJ1-1	TRBV7-9	few	TRBD1	CASSPDRGQGEAFF	TGTGCCAGCAGCCCTGACAGGGGGCAAGGTGAAGCTTTCTTT
TRBJ1-1	TRBV28	NA	NA	CASNRGGAAEAFF	TGTGCCAGCAACAGAGGGGGGGCCGCTGAAGCTTTCTTT
TRBJ1-1	TRBV18	few	NA	CASSPSQNTEAFF	TGTGCCAGCTCACCCAGTCAGAACACTGAAGCTTTCTTT
TRBJ1-4	TRBV27	many	TRBD1	CASSPGDSFNEKLFF	TGTGCCAGCAGTCCTGGGGACAGCTTTAATGAAAAACTGTTTTTT
TRBJ1-2	TRBV7-9	NA	NA	CASSLANNYGYTF	TGTGCCAGCAGCTTAGCCAATAACTATGGCTACACCTTC
TRBJ1-2	TRBV2	NA	NA	CASRGSVTPSPF	TGTGCCAGCAGAGGCAGCGTGACACCTTCACCCTTC
TRBJ2-2	TRBV7-6	NA	NA	CASSLDTVYGELFF	TGTGCCAGCAGCTTGGACACCGTCTATGGGGAGCTGTTTTTT
TRBJ1-1	TRBV7-4	NA	NA	CASSFQGSKPEAFF	TGTGCCAGCAGCTTTCAGGGATCGAAACCTGAAGCTTTCTTT
TRBJ1-6	TRBV6-5	few	TRBD1	CASSYSPGTVSTPLHF	TGTGCCAGCAGTTACTCCCCAGGGACAGTTAGTACACCCCTCCACTTT
TRBJ1-2	TRBV12-3/TRBV12-4	NA	NA	CASSSSHGYTF	TGTGCCAGCAGTTCATCCCATGGCTACACCTTC
TRBJ1-2	TRBV5-1	few	NA	CASSWGGPNYGYTF	TGCGCCAGCAGCTGGGGGGGCCCTAACTATGGCTACACCTTC
TRBJ2-5	TRBV11-2	NA	TRBD1	CASSLNDRGGETQYF	TGTGCCAGCAGCTTAAACGACAGGGGCGGGGAGACCCAGTACTTC
TRBJ1-1	TRBV3-1	NA	TRBD1	CASSQWDRSNTEAFF	TGTGCCAGCAGCCAGTGGGACAGATCGAACACTGAAGCTTTCTTT
TRBJ1-1	TRBV29-1	NA	NA	CSVESTEAFF	TGCAGCGTGGAGAGCACTGAAGCTTTCTTT
TRBJ1-1	TRBV20-1	NA	TRBD1	CSARVTGGINTEAFF	TGCAGTGCTAGAGTCACAGGGGGCATTAACACTGAAGCTTTCTTT
TRBJ1-6	TRBV7-2	few	NA	CASSLRQVYNSPLHF	TGTGCCAGCAGCTTAAGACAGGTCTATAATTCACCCCTCCACTTT
TRBJ1-5	TRBV7-2	NA	NA	CASSRHRNQPHHF	TGTGCCAGCAGCAGACACCGAAATCAGCCCCATCATTTT
TRBJ2-5	TRBV11-2	many	NA	CASSFLRSGYQETQYF	TGTGCCAGCAGCTTCCTACGGTCGGGGTACCAAGAGACCCAGTACTTC
TRBJ1-6	TRBV7-2	once	NA	CASSLVVGVTRHF	TGTGCCAGCAGCTTAGTAGTTGGGGTCACCCGTCACTTT
TRBJ1-1	TRBV5-1	NA	NA	CASSLDAYTEAFF	TGCGCCAGCAGCTTGGATGCTTACACTGAAGCTTTCTTT
TRBJ1-1	TRBV6-5	few	NA	CASNHWGGEAFF	TGTGCCAGCAACCATTGGGGAGGTGAAGCTTTCTTT
TRBJ2-1	TRBV5-1	NA	NA	CASSLAGSNEQFF	TGCGCCAGCAGCTTGGCCGGTAGCAATGAGCAGTTCTTC